This TCR beta chain was found in a study of blood T cell repertoires in COVID-19. Study summary: The cDNA or gDNA used as material had been derived from T cells, B-cell-depleted T cells, or PBMCs.

The table came from immunoSEQ multiplex PCR; TCRdb's copy has only in-frame clones and leaves some out. The sample shows 200,000 to 300,000 clones, 60% to 75% of them seen only once. V shed 0 bases and J shed 7 bases, with 11 bases lying between them. The germline CDR1 and CDR2 sequences are SGHRS and YFSETQ. The CDR3 totals 14 residues. The clonotype originates from an elderly woman with acute or convalescent COVID-19. The chain has TRBV5-1 and TRBJ1-5; unclear D gene. The specimen sequenced was peripheral blood. As DNA, the CDR3 is TGCGCCAGCAGCTTGGGAGGGCTGGGGCAGCCCCAGCATTTT. It yields the protein CASSLGGLGQPQHF.